This TCR beta chain comes out of a study of cytomegalovirus exposure and HLA in healthy donors. The PCR used 60 Vbeta and 13 Jbeta primers. Only in-frame clones appear in the TCRdb table, and some are missing; sequencing was by immunoSEQ multiplex PCR. The listing contains approximately 130,000 clones. Study findings and constraints: Rare TCR sequences dominated, though some public TCRs recurred in many donors. Later genetic work tied a missense DCLRE1C variant to beta-chain V and J trimming.

With regard to this clone: Its antigen remains unidentified.

Losses at the gene ends were 1 base for V and 5 bases for J; bases not matched to a gene: 7. This CDR3 region has 15 residues. Per the germline V gene, CDR1 is SGHDN and CDR2 is FVKESK. The sample was PBMCs. The TCR sequence derives from a woman aged 60-75 years in good health and CMV-seronegative. This chain links TRBV14 with TRBJ2-5, with 7 nucleotides matching TRBD1. The CDR3 loop is CASSQVPGGSETQYF. The CDR3 bases are TGTGCCAGCAGCCAAGTTCCAGGGGGATCGGAGACCCAGTACTTC. The full variable domain, rest sourced from reference TRBV14 and TRBJ2-5, is EAGVTQFPSHSVIEKGQTVTLRCDPISGHDNLYWYRRVMGKEIKFLLHFVKESKQDESGMPNNRFLAERTGGTYSTLKVQPAELEDSGVYFCASSQVPGGSETQYFGPGTRLLVL.